This entry describes one TCR beta chain. The antigen it binds to is not known. One base away there is no much larger clone; base qualities are not given. The data originate from a study of CD8 T cells in ankylosing spondylitis (TCRdb year 2017). Broadly, across the study: The study set out to find disease-linked TCR variants by profiling T cell receptor beta repertoires in ankylosing spondylitis patients and healthy donors. In total, the full study cohort was made up of 110 or so healthy donors and 20 to 25 ankylosing spondylitis patients. Peripheral blood was sampled, and synovial fluid was also collected from ankylosing spondylitis patients.

Results and caveats for the whole study, not just this receptor: The disease-linked clones showed a CD8+ phenotype and occurred at relatively low frequencies in peripheral blood. Some motif variants were previously reported in synovial fluid and blood of reactive arthritis patients, suggesting common disease-initiation mechanisms. A TCR beta motif made up of several highly homologous amino acid variants appeared to be characteristic of blood from ankylosing spondylitis patients. Significant enrichment of the disease-linked clones was reported in matched synovial fluid samples from ankylosing spondylitis patients.

TCRdb shows the sequencer as Illumina HiSeq 2500. Quantitative 5'-RACE with molecular barcodes was used to prepare TCR beta libraries. Regarding the original processing steps: A new computational method based on a probabilistic model of VDJ rearrangement was used to identify disease-linked TCR variants. TCRdb trimmed the raw reads at Q25, called clones with MiXCR and kept productive beta chains. Every entry covers one CDR3 protein and lists the most common genes and DNA from its rows. TCRdb, rather than the study authors, made the V and J calls. This sample has 350,000 to 550,000 distinct CDR3 sequences in its table, and roughly 25% of those were observed once. 0.89% of the sample belongs to the ten largest clones. What was sequenced was blood, either unsorted or a sorted T cell fraction (not recorded which). The receptor was isolated from a male donor with ankylosing spondylitis.

CDR3 loop: CASSFGTLRDEKLFF. The DNA sequence is given as TGTGCCAGCAGTTTTGGGACACTAAGAGATGAAAAACTGTTTTTT. The rearrangement joined TRBV28 to TRBJ1-4, with TRBD1 tentatively as D gene (6 bases match). CDR1 and CDR2, per the germline V gene, are MDHEN and SYDVKM. The CDR3 sequence holds 15 residues, the cysteine and phenylalanine included. The CDR3 DNA has 45 bases and is translated from base 1. V gives up 3 bases and J gives up 6 bases, and the segment between their germline ends measures 14 bases.